This section outlines one T cell receptor beta chain sequence together with its context. As yet, its antigen is unknown. This sample is part of a study of cytomegalovirus exposure and HLA in healthy donors. CDR1 SGHKS and CDR2 YYEKEE come from the germline V gene (reference sequence). J gave up 4 bases and V 4 bases, and 3 bases lay outside the gene matches. The CDR3 length is 15 residues. Use of 60 Vbeta and 13 Jbeta primers characterized the PCR. Here immunoSEQ multiplex PCR was the method, and the copy in TCRdb shows in-frame clones only, minus some. The data show 190,000 or so clones, 80% to 85% seen once. Findings and caveats of the study: A later analysis found that most CMV-associated TCR beta chains appeared HLA-restricted.

The chain uses TRBV5-5 and TRBJ2-5, with 14 bases identical to TRBD2. The sequence was obtained from a man in his forties or fifties in good health and CMV-seronegative. The specimen was PBMCs. CDR3 nucleotide sequence: TGTGCCAGCAGCCTGGGACTAGCGGGAGTAGAGACCCAGTACTTC. Translation: CASSLGLAGVETQYF.